These T cell receptor beta chains were read from a single sample in a study of long-term antiretroviral therapy in people with HIV. Generated by immunoSEQ multiplex PCR, the TCRdb table keeps only in-frame clones and is missing some. The table includes tens of thousands of clones, 65% to 85% detected once. Sequencing used unsorted PBMCs, obtained 2.8 years after starting antiretroviral therapy. These TCRs come from a man younger than 45 with HIV. CDR3s include the opening cysteine and the closing phenylalanine or tryptophan. The D gene is left open where the match is weak. Clone size is stated in some rows and not others, as once, few, many or a class when expanded.

d_call j_call v_call clone_size cdr3_aa cdr3_nt
NA TRBJ2-7 TRBV7-2 once CASSYMSIEQYF TGTGCCAGCAGCTATATGTCGATCGAGCAGTACTTC
NA TRBJ2-1 TRBV28 NA CASSRWEQFF TGTGCCAGCAGTCGTTGGGAGCAGTTCTTC
NA TRBJ2-1 TRBV25-1 NA CASKGGGRGNEQFF TGTGCCAGCAAAGGGGGCGGTCGGGGGAATGAGCAGTTCTTC
TRBD2 TRBJ2-1 TRBV6-5 NA CASSVDRTSGNEQFF TGTGCCAGCAGTGTTGACCGGACTAGCGGCAATGAGCAGTTCTTC
NA TRBJ1-5 TRBV19 NA CASSKGERARDQPQHF TGTGCCAGTAGTAAAGGGGAGAGGGCGCGGGATCAGCCCCAGCATTTT
NA TRBJ2-2 TRBV7-9 NA CASRLASNTGELFF TGTGCCAGCAGACTGGCGTCGAACACCGGGGAGCTGTTTTTT
NA TRBJ1-1 TRBV5-1 NA CASSLAGSLYLQNTEAFF TGCGCCAGCAGCTTGGCCGGGTCTCTCTACCTCCAAAACACTGAAGCTTTCTTT
NA TRBJ2-6 TRBV7-7 NA CASSRGSQSRANVLTF TGTGCCAGCAGCCGGGGTTCACAAAGTCGGGCCAACGTCCTGACTTTC
TRBD1 TRBJ1-6 TRBV9 NA CASSVGGGGGNSPLHF TGTGCCAGCAGCGTGGGGGGAGGGGGCGGCAATTCACCCCTCCACTTT
NA TRBJ1-6 TRBV5-1 NA CASSNQGPYNSPLHF TGCGCCAGCAGCAACCAGGGCCCCTATAATTCACCCCTCCACTTT
TRBD1 TRBJ2-7 TRBV27 few CASREQGSYEQYF TGTGCCAGCAGGGAACAGGGGTCCTACGAGCAGTACTTC
NA TRBJ1-6 TRBV6-4 NA CASGGGGVYSPLHF TGTGCCAGCGGGGGTGGGGGGGTGTATTCACCCCTCCACTTT
TRBD2 TRBJ2-1 TRBV4-1 NA CASSQVSPRGGYNEQFF TGCGCCAGCAGCCAAGTAAGTCCCCGCGGGGGGTACAATGAGCAGTTCTTC
NA TRBJ2-7 TRBV25-1 few CAAAGLYEQYF TGTGCCGCGGCGGGTCTCTACGAGCAGTACTTC
TRBD1 TRBJ1-5 TRBV7-9 NA CASSLGTASHQPQHF TGTGCCAGCAGCCTGGGGACAGCGTCCCACCAGCCCCAGCATTTT
NA TRBJ1-3 TRBV7-6 NA CASSLALAAGNTIYF TGTGCCAGCAGCTTAGCGCTGGCAGCTGGAAACACCATATATTTT
TRBD1 TRBJ1-2 TRBV18 once CASSPLRPDRGYGYTF TGTGCCAGCTCACCACTCAGGCCAGACAGGGGGTATGGCTACACCTTC